This entry describes one T cell receptor (beta chain). The antigen remains undetermined. The data derive from a study of T cells expressing NK-cell markers. Looking at the study overall: Sequencing covered eight donors, seven HCMV-seropositive and one seronegative.

A 5'RACE template switching approach incorporating UMIs was used to make TCR beta cDNA. From its re-call of the 5' RACE reads, TCRdb lists each CDR3 protein once, without DNA. This sample's table has around 380,000 distinct CDR3 sequences. Study-wide points: Of the CD8+ T cells in more than five donors, roughly 1.0-7.5% belonged to dominant NKG2C+ clonotypes. Whether expanded NKG2C-expressing T cell clones recognize HCMV is unknown.

The source is a woman in her forties or fifties in good health. The sequencing sample was made of blood T cells: a sorted CD56 or NKG2C T cell subset, CD4+ or CD8+ T cells, or bulk PBMC T cells (not recorded which).

The CDR3 protein is CAWSFAPSIGELFF. This chain joins TRBV30 and TRBJ2-2; TCRdb's D gene call, TRBD1, goes unchecked for lack of DNA. The CDR3 totals 14 residues. CDR1 GTSNPN and CDR2 SVGIG come from the germline V gene (reference sequence).